This is a list of T cell receptor beta chains from one sample in a study of immune heterogeneity within non-small cell lung tumors. Each CDR3 protein gets one entry after TCRdb re-called the multiplex PCR reads with MiXCR. The table lists about 1,900 distinct CDR3 sequences, about 20% of them singletons. The sequenced sample consisted of lung tumor tissue. Receptor source: a woman between 45 and 60 years old with non-small cell lung cancer. CDR3s include the opening cysteine and the closing phenylalanine or tryptophan. Fields, in order: V gene, D gene, clone size, J gene, CDR3 protein, CDR3 DNA. D genes are given only for firm matches. Size is omitted from some rows. Given values are once, few, many or a class for expanded clones.

>TRBV27|TRBD1|.|TRBJ1-5
CASRRQGTNQPQHF
TGTGCCAGCAGACGACAGGGGACTAATCAGCCCCAGCATTTT
>TRBV29-1|TRBD1|.|TRBJ2-1
CSVLGQGTYNEQFF
TGCAGCGTCCTGGGACAGGGAACCTACAATGAGCAGTTCTTC
>TRBV9|.|few|TRBJ1-5
CASSPTGSNQPQHF
TGTGCCAGCAGCCCGACAGGTAGCAATCAGCCCCAGCATTTT
>TRBV7-2|.|.|TRBJ2-1
CASGAGWASSYNEQFF
TGTGCCAGCGGAGCGGGCTGGGCCTCCTCCTACAATGAGCAGTTCTTC
>TRBV3-1|.|few|TRBJ1-6
CASSQTDNSPLHF
TGTGCCAGCAGCCAGACCGATAATTCACCCCTCCACTTT
>TRBV7-2|TRBD2|medium-sized|TRBJ2-7
CASSFSSGKNEQYF
TGTGCCAGCAGCTTTTCTAGCGGGAAGAACGAGCAGTACTTC
>TRBV9|.|few|TRBJ1-1
CASSTGTNTEAFF
TGTGCCAGCAGCACCGGGACGAACACTGAAGCTTTCTTT
>TRBV18|.|medium-sized|TRBJ2-7
CASSPLAGDYEQYF
TGTGCCAGCTCACCACTAGCAGGGGACTACGAGCAGTACTTC
>TRBV20-1|TRBD2|medium-sized|TRBJ2-7
CSARDRLAAGYEQYF
TGCAGTGCTAGAGATCGCCTAGCGGCCGGCTACGAGCAGTACTTC
>TRBV20-1|TRBD2|few|TRBJ2-7
CSARPLAGPYEQYF
TGCAGTGCTAGGCCACTAGCGGGGCCCTACGAGCAGTACTTC
>TRBV14|TRBD2|medium-sized|TRBJ2-7
CASSQRTSGRAVPSTQYF
TGTGCCAGCAGCCAACGGACTAGCGGGAGGGCCGTCCCCTCTACGCAGTACTTC
>TRBV20-1|TRBD2|medium-sized|TRBJ2-5
CSASTSGGKGETQYF
TGCAGTGCTAGTACTAGCGGGGGAAAGGGGGAGACCCAGTACTTC
>TRBV7-2|.|medium-sized|TRBJ2-7
CASSGDWSSYEQYF
TGTGCCAGCAGCGGGGACTGGAGCTCCTACGAGCAGTACTTC
>TRBV18|.|few|TRBJ2-2
CASSPPLSTGELFF
TGTGCCAGCTCACCACCTCTTTCGACCGGGGAGCTGTTTTTT
>TRBV27|TRBD1|medium-sized|TRBJ1-1
CASSLRRTGWGTEAFF
TGTGCCAGCAGTTTACGCCGGACAGGGTGGGGCACTGAAGCTTTCTTT
>TRBV19|.|medium-sized|TRBJ2-2
CASSKGKVLDTGELFF
TGTGCCAGTAGTAAAGGGAAGGTCTTGGACACCGGGGAGCTGTTTTTT
>TRBV6-1|.|.|TRBJ1-1
CASSWDVNTEAFF
TGTGCCAGCAGCTGGGACGTGAACACTGAAGCTTTCTTT
>TRBV4-2|TRBD2|few|TRBJ2-2
CASSQEGLTDTGELFF
TGTGCCAGCAGCCAAGAGGGACTAACTGACACCGGGGAGCTGTTTTTT
>TRBV5-5|TRBD1|.|TRBJ2-6
CASSWGGGTGVSGANVLTF
TGTGCCAGCAGTTGGGGGGGTGGGACAGGGGTGTCTGGGGCCAACGTCCTGACTTTC
>TRBV18|TRBD1|.|TRBJ2-1
CASSPGTGISHNEQFF
TGTGCCAGCTCACCCGGGACAGGGATCTCCCACAATGAGCAGTTCTTC
>TRBV4-2|.|few|TRBJ2-5
CASSQVGGGEETQYF
TGTGCCAGCAGCCAAGTGGGGGGAGGAGAGGAGACCCAGTACTTC
>TRBV9|TRBD2|.|TRBJ2-1
CASSPPGASGTHNEQFF
TGTGCCAGCAGCCCCCCCGGAGCTAGCGGGACCCACAATGAGCAGTTCTTC
>TRBV20-1|TRBD1|medium-sized|TRBJ1-1
CSARKEGANTEAFF
TGCAGTGCTAGAAAGGAGGGGGCGAACACTGAAGCTTTCTTT
>TRBV20-1|.|.|TRBJ1-1
CSASSLNAPMNTEAFF
TGCAGTGCTAGTTCCTTAAACGCGCCGATGAACACTGAAGCTTTCTTT
>TRBV6-1|.|few|TRBJ2-1
CASSSIVSGSSYNEQFF
TGTGCCAGCAGCAGTATCGTTTCGGGGAGCTCCTACAATGAGCAGTTCTTC
>TRBV7-2|.|few|TRBJ2-3
CASSLGPRAVSTDTQYF
TGTGCCAGCAGCTTAGGGCCCCGTGCAGTGAGCACAGATACGCAGTATTTT
>TRBV7-2|.|large|TRBJ2-7
CASSSPVGLEQYF
TGTGCCAGCAGCTCCCCCGTAGGACTCGAGCAGTACTTC
>TRBV4-2|TRBD2|medium-sized|TRBJ2-7
CASSQTSESSYEQYF
TGTGCCAGCAGCCAAACTAGCGAGAGCTCCTACGAGCAGTACTTC
>TRBV7-2|TRBD1|medium-sized|TRBJ2-7
CASSKTAGQGYEQYF
TGTGCCAGCAGCAAAACCGCCGGACAGGGCTACGAGCAGTACTTC
>TRBV4-1|.|.|TRBJ2-2
CASSYVGTGELFF
TGCGCCAGCAGCTATGTAGGCACCGGGGAGCTGTTTTTT
>TRBV25-1|.|.|TRBJ1-1
CASSVLVGVNTEAFF
TGTGCCAGCAGTGTTCTTGTGGGGGTAAACACTGAAGCTTTCTTT
>TRBV10-3|.|.|TRBJ2-5
CAIRETGQETQYF
TGTGCCATCAGAGAGACAGGCCAAGAGACCCAGTACTTC
>TRBV5-1|.|large|TRBJ1-6
CASSLGPASGSPLHF
TGCGCCAGCAGCTTGGGGCCAGCATCAGGGTCACCCCTCCACTTT
>TRBV4-3|.|.|TRBJ1-4
CASSQELNLQGEKLFF
TGCGCCAGCAGCCAAGAGTTAAACCTTCAGGGTGAAAAACTGTTTTTT
>TRBV11-2|.|medium-sized|TRBJ2-7
CASSFSDAAYEQYF
TGTGCCAGCAGCTTCTCGGACGCAGCCTACGAGCAGTACTTC
>TRBV2|TRBD2|medium-sized|TRBJ2-2
CASSFGGGSTGELFF
TGTGCCAGCAGTTTCGGGGGGGGTAGCACCGGGGAGCTGTTTTTT
>TRBV6-5|.|medium-sized|TRBJ2-1
CASSYSRHNEQFF
TGTGCCAGCAGTTACTCGAGACACAATGAGCAGTTCTTC
>TRBV4-2|.|.|TRBJ2-2
CASSQGGYTGELFF
TGTGCCAGCAGCCAAGGGGGATACACCGGGGAGCTGTTTTTT
>TRBV10-3|TRBD1|large|TRBJ2-3
CAISVGDRGLTDTQYF
TGTGCCATCAGTGTTGGGGACAGGGGGCTTACCGATACGCAGTATTTT
>TRBV6-1|.|medium-sized|TRBJ2-1
CASRALGLAKNEQFF
TGTGCCAGCAGGGCCCTCGGGCTAGCTAAGAATGAGCAGTTCTTC
>TRBV6-1|.|medium-sized|TRBJ1-5
CASSEWTASNQPQHF
TGTGCCAGCAGTGAATGGACAGCGAGCAATCAGCCCCAGCATTTT
>TRBV7-2|.|few|TRBJ1-4
CASSSGPLGELFF
TGTGCCAGCAGCTCCGGGCCTCTGGGGGAACTGTTTTTT